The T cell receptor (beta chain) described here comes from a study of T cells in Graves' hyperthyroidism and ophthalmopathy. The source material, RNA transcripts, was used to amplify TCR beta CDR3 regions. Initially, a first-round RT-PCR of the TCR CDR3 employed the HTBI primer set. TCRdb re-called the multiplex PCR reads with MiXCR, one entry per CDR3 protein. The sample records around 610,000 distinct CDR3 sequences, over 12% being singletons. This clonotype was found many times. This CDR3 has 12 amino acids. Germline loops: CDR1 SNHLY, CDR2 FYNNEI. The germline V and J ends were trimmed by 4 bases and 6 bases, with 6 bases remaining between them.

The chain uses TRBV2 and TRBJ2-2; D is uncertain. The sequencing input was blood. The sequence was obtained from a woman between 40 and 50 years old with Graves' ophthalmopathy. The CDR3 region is CASSVDPGELFF. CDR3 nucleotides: TGTGCCAGCAGTGTGGACCCCGGGGAGCTGTTTTTT.